These 27 T cell receptor beta chains were sequenced from one sample in a study of T-cell memory formation after mild COVID-19. One entry per CDR3 protein results from TCRdb running MiXCR on the 5' RACE reads. This sample has some 300,000 distinct CDR3 sequences; 20% to 25% occur once, and the top ten carry 20% to 25%. Material for sequencing was PBMCs or a T cell subset sorted from them (not recorded which). The receptors stem from a man younger than 35 who had mild COVID-19 (a few samples of this study predate the infection). Cell type and time point are not known.

The chain recombines TRBV9 with TRBJ2-7, with TRBD2 as a possible D gene (5 bases). Germline lookup yields CDR1 SGDLS and CDR2 YYNGEE. This CDR3 has 13 amino acids. Trimming pared 6 bases from V and 0 bases from J, leaving 10 bases between. CDR3 nucleotide sequence: TGTGCCAGCAATCGGGGTAGCTCCTACGAGCAGTACTTC. Protein product: CASNRGSSYEQYF. The full variable domain, with the rest looked up from reference TRBV9 and TRBJ2-7, is DSGVTQTPKHLITATGQRVTLRCSPRSGDLSVYWYQQSLDQGLQFLIQYYNGEERAKGNILERFSAQQFPDLHSELNLSSLELGDSALYFCASNRGSSYEQYFGPGTRLTVT.

The genes are TRBV4-1 and TRBJ2-2; the match to TRBD2 covers 10 bases. The CDR3 runs to 20 residues. The V segment lost 4 bases and the J segment 9 bases; nucleotides outside the gene matches: 23. CDR1 is MGHRA, CDR2 YSYEKL, per germline. CDR3 in DNA: TGCGCCAGCAGCCTCCTTGGGATTACGAGCGGGGGGGCCAGGCACTGGGAGCTGTTTTTT. Translating gives CASSLLGITSGGARHWELFF.

This chain joins TRBV27 and TRBJ2-3; D call uncertain. Germline loops: CDR1 MNHEY, CDR2 SMNVEV (reference sequence). V was trimmed by 3 bases and J by 2 bases, leaving 9 bases between them. The CDR3 sequence is 14 residues long. The CDR3 protein is CASSLAYDTDTQYF. The CDR3 coding sequence is TGTGCCAGCAGTTTGGCCTACGACACAGATACGCAGTATTTT.

The chain recombines TRBV20-1 with TRBJ2-3; D unclear. V lost 3 bases, J lost 1 base, and 8 bases lay in between. CDR3 length: 13 residues. Germline-derived CDR1 and CDR2 are DFQATT and SNEGSKA (reference sequence). CDR3: CSASWVGTDTQYF. The CDR3 coding sequence is TGCAGTGCTAGTTGGGTCGGCACAGATACGCAGTATTTT.

The genes are TRBV2 and TRBJ2-3; 11 bases fit TRBD2. Per germline, CDR1 SNHLY and CDR2 FYNNEI. The CDR3 has 15 residues. After removal of 6 bases from V and 5 bases from J, the junction contained 7 bases not matched to a gene. DNA of the CDR3: TGTGCCAGCAGGAAGCTAGCGGGGGGCGAAGATACGCAGTATTTT. Translating it yields CASRKLAGGEDTQYF.

This chain uses TRBV7-2 with TRBJ2-3, with D perhaps matching TRBD2 (5 bases). Trimming stripped 3 bases from V and 2 bases from J, with 6 bases between. CDR1 SGHTA and CDR2 FQGNSA come from the germline V gene. This CDR3 comprises 13 residues. CDR3 nucleotides: TGTGCCAGCAGCTTCGGGATCACAGATACGCAGTATTTT. It yields the protein CASSFGITDTQYF. The variable domain in full, completed from reference TRBV7-2 and TRBJ2-3, reads GAGVSQSPSNKVTEKGKDVELRCDPISGHTALYWYRQSLGQGLEFLIYFQGNSAPDKSGLPSDRFSAERTGGSVSTLTIQRTQQEDSAVYLCASSFGITDTQYFGPGTRLTVL.

The genes are TRBV5-6 and TRBJ2-6; weak D call: TRBD1 (5 bases). Germline-derived CDR1 and CDR2 are SGHDT and YYEEEE. This CDR3 spans 15 amino acids. V lost 5 bases and J 1 base, leaving 10 bases between the germline ends. For the CDR3, the DNA is TGTGCCAGCAGATTTCAGGGATCTGGGGCCAACGTCCTGACTTTC. Protein product: CASRFQGSGANVLTF.

This clonotype came up many times. The V and J genes are TRBV5-1 and TRBJ1-6, with D possibly matching TRBD1 (5 bases). The V end was cut by 2 bases, the J end by 8 bases, with 8 bases between. Per the germline V gene, CDR1 is SGHRS and CDR2 is YFSETQ. The CDR3 is 13 residues long. The CDR3 DNA sequence: TGCGCCAGCAGCTTAAAACAGGATTCACCCCTCCACTTT. The encoded protein is CASSLKQDSPLHF.

The chain is built from TRBV7-9 and TRBJ2-7, with D possibly called TRBD1 or TRBD2 (5 bases each). The V end lost 4 bases, the J end lost 4 bases, and 14 bases lay between the germline ends. The V gene's germline CDR1 is SEHNR and CDR2 FQNEAQ (reference sequence). The CDR3 is made up of 14 amino acids. CDR3 residues: CASSSRDRAYEQYV. CDR3 bases: TGTGCCAGCAGCTCCCGGGACCGGGCTTACGAGCAGTACGTC.

This clonotype has ten or more counts. The V and J genes are TRBV7-9 and TRBJ1-2; 7 nucleotides match TRBD1. The germline CDR1 and CDR2 sequences are SEHNR and FQNEAQ (reference sequence). The CDR3 contains 15 residues. Trimming at V came to 5 bases and at J to 2 bases, leaving 8 bases not matched to a gene. CDR3 sequence reads: CASSRPGQENYGYTF. The CDR3 DNA reads as TGTGCCAGCAGCCGCCCCGGACAGGAGAACTATGGCTACACCTTC.

The J gene is TRBJ2-3, the V gene TRBV7-9; D is possibly TRBD1 (6 bases). The germline gives CDR1 SEHNR, CDR2 FQNEAQ (reference sequence). The length of the CDR3 is 16 residues. The ends were cut back, 5 bases at V and 5 bases at J, with 20 bases in the middle. The CDR3 loop reads CASSPMTGSSGDTQYF. DNA of the CDR3: TGTGCCAGCAGCCCAATGACAGGTTCCTCGGGAGATACGCAGTATTTT.

This clonotype was seen a single time. CDR3 DNA sequence: TGTGCCAGCAGACGGTCTACCGGGACAGGGCAAGAGACCCAGTACTTC. Protein: CASRRSTGTGQETQYF. The rearrangement joins TRBV28 to TRBJ2-5; 9 bases are a match to TRBD1. V shed 6 bases and J 2 bases; nucleotides not matched to a gene: 10. This CDR3 contains 16 residues. CDR1 and CDR2 (germline): MDHEN, SYDVKM.

This clonotype was seen more than once but under ten times. The rearrangement links TRBV6-6 to TRBJ2-7, with 8 positions matching TRBD1. J gave up 9 bases and V 6 bases, and 4 bases lay outside the gene matches. This CDR3 has 11 residues. The V gene's germline CDR1 is MNHNY and CDR2 SVGAGI (reference sequence). For the CDR3, the DNA is TGTGCCAGCAGGCAGGGGGCTCGGCAGTACGTC. Its translation is CASRQGARQYV.

Only a few counts were recorded for this clonotype. This sequence joins TRBV25-1 and TRBJ2-3, with D possibly matching TRBD2 (6 bases). Trimming cost V 10 bases and J 3 bases, with 20 bases left between them. This CDR3 spans 15 amino acids. In germline, CDR1 is MGHDK, CDR2 SYGVNS. The CDR3 sequence is CATTEGLAQTDTQYF. The CDR3 DNA follows: TGTGCCACCACCGAGGGCCTAGCGCAGACAGATACGCAGTATTTT. The whole variable domain, filled in from reference TRBV25-1 and TRBJ2-3, reads EADIYQTPRYLVIGTGKKITLECSQTMGHDKMYWYQQDPGMELHLIHYSYGVNSTEKGDLSSESTVSRIRTEHFPLTLESARPSHTSQYLCATTEGLAQTDTQYFGPGTRLTVL.

The chain uses TRBV7-9 and TRBJ2-7, with 9 positions matching TRBD1. There are 15 residues in the CDR3. Germline lookup yields CDR1 SEHNR and CDR2 FQNEAQ (reference sequence). V lost 7 bases to trimming and J lost 6 bases; unmatched junction nucleotides: 13. The CDR3 DNA reads TGTGCCAGCATCCCAGGGGACAGGGTTCACCCCGAGCAGTACTTC. As protein: CASIPGDRVHPEQYF.

The rearrangement uses TRBV12-3 or TRBV12-4 and TRBJ2-3, with unresolved D. V was pared by 5 bases and J by 4 bases, with 10 bases between. The length of the CDR3 is 13 residues. The CDR3: CASSTERADTQYF. In DNA form, the CDR3 reads TGTGCCAGCAGTACCGAAAGGGCAGATACGCAGTATTTT.

This clonotype was picked up a small number of times. The chain couples TRBV4-1 to TRBJ1-5; D ambiguous. This CDR3 contains 21 residues. Looked up from germline, CDR1 is MGHRA and CDR2 is YSYEKL. V lost 0 bases, J lost 0 bases, and 24 bases lay in between. CDR3 protein: CASSQDFWGLTIGSSNQPQHF. The CDR3 nucleotides read TGCGCCAGCAGCCAAGATTTTTGGGGTTTGACGATTGGTTCTAGCAATCAGCCCCAGCATTTT.

The chain is built from TRBV5-6 and TRBJ1-2, with TRBD1 as a possible D gene (5 bases). The CDR3 spans 13 residues. Germline CDR1 and CDR2: SGHDT and YYEEEE. V lost 2 bases and J lost 6, with 11 bases in between. The CDR3 protein is CASSLLTVNGYTF. The CDR3 nucleotides are TGTGCCAGCAGCTTACTGACAGTGAATGGCTACACCTTC.

This rearrangement joins TRBV7-6 to TRBJ2-1; 13 positions agree with TRBD2. The CDR3 loop spans 16 amino acids. J lost 7 bases, V lost 2 bases, and 5 bases had no gene match. The germline V gene encodes CDR1 SGHVS and CDR2 FNYEAQ. CDR3 region: CASSLMGTSGTNEQFF. Here the CDR3 DNA reads TGTGCCAGCAGCTTAATGGGGACTAGCGGGACGAATGAGCAGTTCTTC. The full variable domain, in which reference TRBV7-6 and TRBJ2-1 provide the parts outside the CDR3, is GAGVSQSPRYKVTKRGQDVALRCDPISGHVSLYWYRQALGQGPEFLTYFNYEAQQDKSGLPNDRFSAERPEGSISTLTIQRTEQRDSAMYRCASSLMGTSGTNEQFFGPGTRLTVL.

This clonotype occurred many times. This chain links TRBV11-2 with TRBJ1-5; D gene unclear. Looked up from germline, CDR1 is SGHAT and CDR2 is FQNNGV. The CDR3 totals 13 residues. Trimming cost V 4 bases and J 3 bases, with 7 bases left between them. DNA of the CDR3: TGTGCCAGCAGCTCGGCAAACAATCAGCCCCAGCATTTT. It yields the protein CASSSANNQPQHF.

V and J are TRBV5-1 and TRBJ2-2; 10 bases are a match to TRBD2. CDR1 is SGHRS and CDR2 is YFSETQ in the germline V gene. This CDR3 is 15 amino acids long. V gave up 7 bases and J gave up 0 bases; unmatched junction bases: 3. The CDR3 sequence: CASRTSGANTGELFF. The CDR3 region has the DNA TGCGCCAGCCGCACTAGCGGGGCGAACACCGGGGAGCTGTTTTTT.

The V gene is TRBV29-1, the J gene TRBJ1-4; D not resolved. There are 14 residues in the CDR3. V was shortened by 6 bases and J by 1 base, with 12 bases between the two germline ends. CDR1 SQVTM and CDR2 ANQGSEA come from the germline V gene. The DNA of the CDR3 is TGCAGCGTCCACTTGGGAGGAACTAATGAAAAACTGTTTTTT. Translated, it gives CSVHLGGTNEKLFF.

This chain connects TRBV5-1 to TRBJ1-1; unclear D gene. The germline gives CDR1 SGHRS, CDR2 YFSETQ. V was cut by 2 bases and J by 7 bases, with 15 bases left in between. The CDR3 runs 14 residues. CDR3 in amino acids: CASSFQTATGEAFF. In DNA form, the CDR3 reads TGCGCCAGCAGCTTCCAAACAGCGACCGGTGAAGCTTTCTTT.

The DNA of the CDR3 is TGTGCCAGCAGCCCCGATTTAACAGCCACAGATACGCAGTATTTT. Translated, it gives CASSPDLTATDTQYF. V usage is TRBV3-1 and J usage is TRBJ2-3; unclear D gene. The CDR3 runs 15 residues. V was clipped by 4 bases and J by 2 bases, with 13 bases between them. Germline CDR1 is LGHDT and CDR2 is YNNKEL (reference sequence).

The chain joins TRBV7-9 to TRBJ1-2; D is unclear. Germline lookup yields CDR1 SEHNR and CDR2 FQNEAQ (reference sequence). Deletions cut 5 bases from V and 6 bases from J, with 4 bases between. This CDR3 region has 10 residues. The CDR3 sequence is CASSAHGYTF. The CDR3 nucleotides read TGTGCCAGCAGCGCCCATGGCTACACCTTC.

This chain links TRBV15 with TRBJ2-5; maybe TRBD1 (6 bases). In germline, CDR1 is LNHNV, CDR2 YYDKDF (reference sequence). V was pared by 5 bases and J by 5 bases, with 12 bases between. This CDR3 has 13 amino acids. For the CDR3, the DNA is TGTGCCACCAGCGCAGGGGCCGGGGAGACCCAGTACTTC. It encodes CATSAGAGETQYF.

This clonotype was seen more than once but under ten times. The CDR3, as DNA: TGTGCCAGCAGCACCATCCCCCAGAGCTCCTACAATGAGCAGTTCTTC. It specifies CASSTIPQSSYNEQFF. The genes are TRBV11-2 and TRBJ2-1; no clear D gene. Trimming removed 5 bases from V and 0 bases from J, with 14 bases in between. The CDR3 covers 16 residues. CDR1 and CDR2 (germline): SGHAT, FQNNGV.